Sequencing of this TCR beta chain was carried out in a study of T cells after yellow fever vaccination. Study context: Preparation used SMART-Seq v4 Ultra Low Input for the low-cell-number fractions.

TCRdb reprocessed the 5' RACE reads with MiXCR, giving one entry per CDR3 protein. The sample consists of some 130,000 distinct CDR3 sequences, about 6.2% of them appearing once. This sample comprised CD4+ T cells sorted from PBMCs, obtained 10 days after the yellow fever booster vaccination. This TCR was recovered from a young man who received the YFV17D yellow fever vaccine.

CDR3 coding DNA: TGTGCCAGCAGAGGCTGGGACCGGAATGAGCAGTTCTTC. Translated: CASRGWDRNEQFF. This sequence joins TRBV7-2 and TRBJ2-1, with D perhaps TRBD1 or TRBD2 (5 bases each). The CDR3 runs to 13 residues. Germline loops: CDR1 SGHTA, CDR2 FQGNSA. Trimming left V 6 bases short and J 7 bases short, with 13 bases between. Combining the CDR3 with reference TRBV7-2 and TRBJ2-1 gives the whole variable domain GAGVSQSPSNKVTEKGKDVELRCDPISGHTALYWYRQSLGQGLEFLIYFQGNSAPDKSGLPSDRFSAERTGGSVSTLTIQRTQQEDSAVYLCASRGWDRNEQFFGPGTRLTVL.